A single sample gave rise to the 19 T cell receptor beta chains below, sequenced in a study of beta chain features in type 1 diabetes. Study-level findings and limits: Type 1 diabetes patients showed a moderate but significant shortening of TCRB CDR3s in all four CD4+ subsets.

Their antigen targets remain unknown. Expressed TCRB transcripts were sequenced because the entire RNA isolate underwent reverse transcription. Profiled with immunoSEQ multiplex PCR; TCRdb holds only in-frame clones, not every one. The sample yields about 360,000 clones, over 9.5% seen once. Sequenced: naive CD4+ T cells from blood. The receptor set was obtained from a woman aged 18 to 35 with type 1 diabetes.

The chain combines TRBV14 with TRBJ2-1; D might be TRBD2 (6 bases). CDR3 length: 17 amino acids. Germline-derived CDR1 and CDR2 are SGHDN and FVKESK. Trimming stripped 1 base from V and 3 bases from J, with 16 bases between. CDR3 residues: CASSQAGIADYYNEQFF. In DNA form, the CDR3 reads TGTGCCAGCAGCCAAGCGGGGATAGCGGACTACTACAATGAGCAGTTCTTC.

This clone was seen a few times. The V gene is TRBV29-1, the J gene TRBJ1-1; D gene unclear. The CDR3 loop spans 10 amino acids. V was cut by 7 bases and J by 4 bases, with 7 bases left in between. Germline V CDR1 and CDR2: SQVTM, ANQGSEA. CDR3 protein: CSALITEAFF. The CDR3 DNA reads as TGCAGCGCCCTAATCACTGAAGCTTTCTTT.

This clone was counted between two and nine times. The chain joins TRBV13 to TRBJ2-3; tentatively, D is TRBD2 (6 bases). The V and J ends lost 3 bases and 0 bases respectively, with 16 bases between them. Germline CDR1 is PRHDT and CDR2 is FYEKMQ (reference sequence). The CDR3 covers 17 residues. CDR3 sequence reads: CASSFLVGRGSTDTQYF. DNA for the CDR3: TGTGCCAGCAGCTTCCTTGTGGGGCGGGGTAGCACAGATACGCAGTATTTT.

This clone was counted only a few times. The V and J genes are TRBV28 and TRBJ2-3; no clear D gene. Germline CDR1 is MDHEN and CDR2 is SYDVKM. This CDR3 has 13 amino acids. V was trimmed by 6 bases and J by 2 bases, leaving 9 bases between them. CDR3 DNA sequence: TGTGCCAGCAGGGCCGTTTTCACAGATACGCAGTATTTT. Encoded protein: CASRAVFTDTQYF.

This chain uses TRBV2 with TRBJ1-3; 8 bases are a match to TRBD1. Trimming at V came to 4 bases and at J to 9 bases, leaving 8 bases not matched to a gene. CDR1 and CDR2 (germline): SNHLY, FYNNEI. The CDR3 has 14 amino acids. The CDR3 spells CASSGQGTPGTIYF. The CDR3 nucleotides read TGTGCCAGCAGTGGACAGGGGACTCCGGGCACCATATATTTT.

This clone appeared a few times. The CDR3 sequence: CASSQREGGNTEAFF. DNA of the CDR3: TGTGCCAGCAGCCAACGTGAGGGAGGGAACACTGAAGCTTTCTTT. The rearrangement links TRBV4-2 to TRBJ1-1; D call uncertain. Germline V gives CDR1 LGHNA, CDR2 YNFKEQ. The CDR3 is 15 residues long. The V gene lost 2 bases and the J gene lost 1 base, with 11 bases spanning the gap.

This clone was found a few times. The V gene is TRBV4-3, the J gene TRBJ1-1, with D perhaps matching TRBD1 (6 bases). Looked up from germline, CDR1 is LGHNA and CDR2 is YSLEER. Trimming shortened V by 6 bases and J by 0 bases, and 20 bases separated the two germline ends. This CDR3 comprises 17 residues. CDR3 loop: CASRDVTGKGVNTEAFF. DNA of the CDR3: TGCGCCAGCAGGGACGTTACAGGGAAGGGGGTGAACACTGAAGCTTTCTTT.

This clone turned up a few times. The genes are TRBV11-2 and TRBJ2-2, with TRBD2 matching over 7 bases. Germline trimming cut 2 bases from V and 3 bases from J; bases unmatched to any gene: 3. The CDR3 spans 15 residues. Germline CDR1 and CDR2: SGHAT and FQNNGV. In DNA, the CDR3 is TGTGCCAGCAGCTTAAGACTAGCAGACACCGGGGAGCTGTTTTTT. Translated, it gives CASSLRLADTGELFF.

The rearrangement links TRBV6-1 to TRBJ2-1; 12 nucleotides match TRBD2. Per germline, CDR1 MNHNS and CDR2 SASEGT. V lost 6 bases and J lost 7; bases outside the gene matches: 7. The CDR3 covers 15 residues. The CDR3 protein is CASRGGLAGRNEQFF. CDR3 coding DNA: TGTGCCAGCAGGGGGGGACTAGCGGGCAGAAATGAGCAGTTCTTC.

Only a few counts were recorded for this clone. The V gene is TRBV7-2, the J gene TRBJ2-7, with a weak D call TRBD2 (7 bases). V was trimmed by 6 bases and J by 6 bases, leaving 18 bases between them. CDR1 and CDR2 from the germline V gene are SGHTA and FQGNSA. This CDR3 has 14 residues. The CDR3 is CASSEGGDLVEQYF. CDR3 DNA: TGTGCCAGCAGTGAGGGGGGGGATCTGGTCGAGCAGTACTTC.

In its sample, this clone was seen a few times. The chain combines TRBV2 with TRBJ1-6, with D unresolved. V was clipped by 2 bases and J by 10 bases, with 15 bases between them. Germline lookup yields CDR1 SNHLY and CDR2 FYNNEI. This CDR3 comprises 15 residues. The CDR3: CASSERLGSGSPLHF. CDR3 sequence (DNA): TGTGCCAGCAGTGAACGGTTAGGGAGCGGCTCACCCCTCCACTTT. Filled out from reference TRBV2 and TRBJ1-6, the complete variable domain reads EPEVTQTPSHQVTQMGQEVILRCVPISNHLYFYWYRQILGQKVEFLVSFYNNEISEKSEIFDDQFSVERPDGSNFTLKIRSTKLEDSAMYFCASSERLGSGSPLHFGNGTRLTVT.

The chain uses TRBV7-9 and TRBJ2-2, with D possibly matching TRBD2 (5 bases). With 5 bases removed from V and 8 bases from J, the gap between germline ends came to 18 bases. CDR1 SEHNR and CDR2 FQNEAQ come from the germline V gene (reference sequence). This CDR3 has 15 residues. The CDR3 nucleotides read TGTGCCAGCAGCCCCCGGACTGTTGAAGGGGGGGAGCTGTTTTTT. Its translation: CASSPRTVEGGELFF.

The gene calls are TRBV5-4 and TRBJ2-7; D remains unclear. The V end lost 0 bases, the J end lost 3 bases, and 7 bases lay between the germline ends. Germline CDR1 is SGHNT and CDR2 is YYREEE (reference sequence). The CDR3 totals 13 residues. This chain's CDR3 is CASSLAGHYEQYF. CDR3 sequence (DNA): TGTGCCAGCAGCTTGGCCGGTCACTACGAGCAGTACTTC.

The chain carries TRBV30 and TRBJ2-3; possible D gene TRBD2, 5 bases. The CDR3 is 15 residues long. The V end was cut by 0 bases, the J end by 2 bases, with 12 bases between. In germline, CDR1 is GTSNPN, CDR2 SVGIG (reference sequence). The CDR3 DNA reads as TGTGCCTGGAGTGTACTAGGAGAGAACACAGATACGCAGTATTTT. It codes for CAWSVLGENTDTQYF. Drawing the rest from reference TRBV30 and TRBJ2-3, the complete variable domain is SQTIHQWPATLVQPVGSPLSLECTVEGTSNPNLYWYRQAAGRGLQLLFYSVGIGQISSEVPQNLSASRPQDRQFILSSKKLLLSDSGFYLCAWSVLGENTDTQYFGPGTRLTVL.

The chain's CDR3 is CASSYSRGKYEQYF. In DNA form, the CDR3 reads TGTGCCAGCAGTTACTCGAGGGGGAAATACGAGCAGTACTTC. The gene calls are TRBV6-5 and TRBJ2-7, with D possibly matching TRBD1 (6 bases). Germline-derived CDR1 and CDR2 are MNHEY and SVGAGI. Trimming cost V 0 bases and J 4 bases, with 10 bases left between them. The CDR3 length is 14 residues.

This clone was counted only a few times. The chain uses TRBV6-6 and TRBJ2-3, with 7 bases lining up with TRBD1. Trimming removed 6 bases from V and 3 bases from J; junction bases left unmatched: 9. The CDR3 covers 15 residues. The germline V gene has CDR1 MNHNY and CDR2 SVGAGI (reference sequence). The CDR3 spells CASRVQGPGTDTQYF. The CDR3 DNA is TGTGCCAGCAGGGTACAGGGGCCGGGGACAGATACGCAGTATTTT.

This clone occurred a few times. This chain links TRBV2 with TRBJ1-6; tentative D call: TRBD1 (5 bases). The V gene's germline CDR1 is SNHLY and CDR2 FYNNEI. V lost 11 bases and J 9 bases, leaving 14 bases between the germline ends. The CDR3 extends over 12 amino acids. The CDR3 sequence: CAGMVGGSPLHF. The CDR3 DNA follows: TGTGCCGGTATGGTGGGGGGTTCACCCCTCCACTTT.

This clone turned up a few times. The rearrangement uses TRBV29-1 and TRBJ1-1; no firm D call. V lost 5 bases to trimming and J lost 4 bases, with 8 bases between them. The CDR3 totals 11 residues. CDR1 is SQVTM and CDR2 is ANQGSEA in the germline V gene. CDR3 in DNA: TGCAGCGTTCGGGGAATCACTGAAGCTTTCTTT. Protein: CSVRGITEAFF.

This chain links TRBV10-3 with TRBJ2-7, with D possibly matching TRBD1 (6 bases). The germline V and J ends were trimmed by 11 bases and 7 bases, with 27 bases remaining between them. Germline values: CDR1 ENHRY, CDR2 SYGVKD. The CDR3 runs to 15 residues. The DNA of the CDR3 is TGTGCCTACTCGACGAACCGAGGGGGAAGGGAGGAGCAGTACTTC. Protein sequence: CAYSTNRGGREEQYF.